The clone carrying this TCR beta chain appeared many times. The antigen is not known. There are 10 residues in the CDR3. Looked up from germline, CDR1 is MGHDK and CDR2 is SYGVNS. V lost 5 bases and J lost 2, with 1 base in between. Original processing notes: What underpinned the distant-metastasis classifier for papillary thyroid cancer was the set of CDR3 differences across clinicopathological groups. With MiXCR, TCRdb reprocessed the PCR reads. The V and J calls were determined by TCRdb, not by the authors. The sample carries approximately 26,000 clones, 13% recorded once. These data come from a study of metastatic and nonmetastatic thyroid tumors. Study background: Repertoires from malignant and benign thyroid patients were compared across blood and tumor or nodule tissue.

No treatment had been given to any patient before thyroid surgery. General study results and limits: Benign nodules were reported to have significantly lower TCR beta diversity than malignant thyroid tumors, in blood and tumor.

The specimen was blood. The chain has TRBV25-1 and TRBJ2-7; no reliable D call. This receptor was obtained from a female donor with papillary thyroid cancer or a benign thyroid nodule (not recorded which). Some clones in this sample may be carry-over from other donors' samples. CDR3: CASSTYEQYF. The CDR3 DNA reads TGTGCCAGCAGTACCTACGAGCAGTACTTC.